This T cell receptor (beta chain) was sequenced in a study of tumor and adjacent non-tumor tissue in lung cancer. Study-wide points: Tumor repertoires had a smaller top 100 clone share than normal lung.

About this clonotype: Its antigen is not identified. Here the CDR3 omits its conserved ending phenylalanine or tryptophan, so a read error is the likely source.

Per the germline V gene, CDR1 is LGHNA and CDR2 is YNFKEQ. The CDR3 length is 14 residues. The library came from three nested PCR rounds adapted from ARM-PCR protocols. TCRdb reprocessed the multiplex PCR reads with MiXCR, giving one entry per CDR3 protein. The top ten clones hold about half of a sample with approximately 77,000 distinct CDR3 sequences, approximately 80% of them seen once. RNA was extracted from bulk tissue without any cell sorting. The normal lung tissue was taken more than 3 cm from the tumor edge. Donors were chemotherapy-naive, newly diagnosed lung cancer surgical patients in China, August–late 2014.

The source of this sequence is a man between 60 and 75 years old with non-small cell lung cancer. V is TRBV4-2 and J is TRBJ2-7, with 8 bases lining up with TRBD2. The material sequenced was distant non-tumor lung tissue. The CDR3, as DNA: TGTGCCAGCAGCCAAGGGACTAGCTCCTTCGAGCAGTACTCC. Its translation: CASSQGTSSFEQYS.